These 31 T cell receptor beta chains share one sample of origin, sequenced in a study of shared clonotypes between healthy human individuals. Only in-frame clones appear in the TCRdb table, and some are missing; sequencing was by immunoSEQ multiplex PCR. The profile shows hundreds of thousands of clones, around 73% of them singletons. Sequenced material: memory CD4+ T cells sorted from blood. Stated subset: CD45RA-negative fraction. The receptors here all came from a woman aged 25 to 39 in good health.

J is TRBJ2-7 and V is TRBV11-2; 9 nucleotides align to TRBD2. CDR3 length: 14 amino acids. The junction had 6 bases not matched to a gene; V was cut back by 3 bases and J by 6 bases. Germline CDR1 reads SGHAT; CDR2 reads FQNNGV. The CDR3 nucleotides are TGTGCCAGCAGCTTTACAGCGGGAGGTTCCGAGCAGTACTTC. Translating gives CASSFTAGGSEQYF.

The rearrangement links TRBV19 to TRBJ1-2, with no clear D. V was pared by 3 bases and J by 8 bases, with 16 bases between. The CDR3 consists of 14 residues. The germline V gene has CDR1 LNHDA and CDR2 SQIVND (reference sequence). CDR3 residues: CASSIASINGGYTF. The CDR3, as DNA: TGTGCCAGTAGTATTGCATCGATCAACGGAGGCTACACCTTC.

The gene calls are TRBV5-1 and TRBJ2-2; D is unresolved. CDR3 length: 16 residues. Trimming cost V 4 bases and J 0 bases, with 13 bases left between them. Germline values: CDR1 SGHRS, CDR2 YFSETQ. CDR3 region: CASSPGVGSNTGELFF. The CDR3 DNA sequence: TGCGCCAGCAGCCCCGGCGTGGGATCGAACACCGGGGAGCTGTTTTTT.

V usage is TRBV15 and J usage is TRBJ2-3; D uncertain. This CDR3 is built from 14 residues. V lost 5 bases to trimming and J lost 3 bases, with 12 bases between them. CDR1 and CDR2 (germline): LNHNV, YYDKDF (reference sequence). CDR3 nucleotides: TGTGCCACCAGCGGAAACTTGGGAACAGATACGCAGTATTTT. The encoded protein is CATSGNLGTDTQYF.

The J gene is TRBJ2-3, the V gene TRBV5-3; no reliable D call. TRBV5-3 counts as an open reading frame of uncertain function. V was cut by 1 base and J by 8 bases, with 2 bases left in between. The CDR3 length is 10 residues. CDR3 amino acids: CARSLFTQYF. The CDR3 nucleotides read TGTGCCAGAAGCTTGTTTACGCAGTATTTT.

This clone turned up a few times. In DNA form, the CDR3 reads TGTGCCAGCAGTGTAGAGACCTTCGTTGAAGCTTTCTTT. Translated: CASSVETFVEAFF. This chain links TRBV2 with TRBJ1-1; D gene uncertain. Looked up from germline, CDR1 is SNHLY and CDR2 is FYNNEI. The ends were cut back, 4 bases at V and 7 bases at J, with 13 bases in the middle. This CDR3 spans 13 amino acids.

The gene calls are TRBV7-9 and TRBJ1-2; D is perhaps TRBD1 (5 bases). The CDR3 loop spans 16 amino acids. Germline V gene lookup returns CDR1 SEHNR and CDR2 FQNEAQ (reference sequence). V was shortened by 1 base and J by 0 bases, with 12 bases between the two germline ends. CDR3 region: CASSLGWQGANYGYTF. CDR3 DNA sequence: TGTGCCAGCAGCTTAGGTTGGCAGGGAGCTAACTATGGCTACACCTTC.

The V and J genes are TRBV7-9 and TRBJ1-1; TRBD1 matches at 7 bases. Trimming at V came to 7 bases and at J to 5 bases, leaving 19 bases not matched to a gene. This CDR3 contains 17 residues. Germline CDR1 and CDR2: SEHNR and FQNEAQ (reference sequence). The CDR3 DNA follows: TGTGCCAGCACAGGAGGGGGCAGGGCCATATTAGGAACTGAAGCTTTCTTT. Amino acids: CASTGGGRAILGTEAFF.

V gene TRBV30 combines with J gene TRBJ1-3; possibly TRBD1 for D (5 bases). Trimming took off 4 bases at V and 0 bases at J, with 10 bases between the two ends. This CDR3 spans 14 amino acids. The germline V gene has CDR1 GTSNPN and CDR2 SVGIG (reference sequence). DNA of the CDR3: TGTGCCTGGACCCCAGGGAGCTCTGGAAACACCATATATTTT. Translation: CAWTPGSSGNTIYF. Based on the CDR3 plus reference TRBV30 and TRBJ1-3, the full variable domain is SQTIHQWPATLVQPVGSPLSLECTVEGTSNPNLYWYRQAAGRGLQLLFYSVGIGQISSEVPQNLSASRPQDRQFILSSKKLLLSDSGFYLCAWTPGSSGNTIYFGEGSWLTVV.

The J gene is TRBJ2-5, the V gene TRBV6-1; D may be TRBD2 (6 bases). Trimming pared 4 bases from V and 5 bases from J, leaving 14 bases between. Germline V gives CDR1 MNHNS, CDR2 SASEGT. The CDR3 has 14 residues. CDR3 sequence reads: CASSVTGTDETQYF. The DNA for the CDR3 is TGTGCCAGCAGTGTCACCGGGACTGATGAGACCCAGTACTTC.

The rearrangement uses TRBV11-2 and TRBJ1-2; no clear D gene. This CDR3 comprises 14 residues. CDR1 SGHAT and CDR2 FQNNGV come from the germline V gene. Trimming shortened V by 5 bases and J by 4 bases, and 14 bases separated the two germline ends. DNA of the CDR3: TGTGCCAGCAGCCCTACAGCCGTGGGCTATGGCTACACCTTC. Amino acid sequence: CASSPTAVGYGYTF.

This chain uses TRBV5-1 with TRBJ2-7, with D possibly matching TRBD1 (6 bases). Germline loops: CDR1 SGHRS, CDR2 YFSETQ. Trimming pared 4 bases from V and 5 bases from J, leaving 13 bases between. The CDR3 contains 13 residues. CDR3 sequence reads: CASSQGLVNEQYF. The CDR3 DNA follows: TGCGCCAGCAGCCAGGGGTTGGTCAACGAGCAGTACTTC.

The chain carries TRBV11-2 and TRBJ2-7; TRBD2 is a possible D gene (6 bases). This CDR3 has 14 amino acids. Germline CDR1 reads SGHAT; CDR2 reads FQNNGV. V shed 8 bases and J shed 3 bases, with 17 bases lying between them. The CDR3 here is CASGLDGGLYEQYF. The DNA for the CDR3 is TGTGCCAGCGGACTTGACGGGGGACTCTACGAGCAGTACTTC. The whole variable domain, remainder taken from reference TRBV11-2 and TRBJ2-7, is EAGVAQSPRYKIIEKRQSVAFWCNPISGHATLYWYQQILGQGPKLLIQFQNNGVVDDSQLPKDRFSAERLKGVDSTLKIQPAKLEDSAVYLCASGLDGGLYEQYFGPGTRLTVT.

Turning to this clone: A clone one base away is much larger, so this may be a read error. Additional DNA sequences in this sample encode the identical CDR3. The CDR3 DNA reads TGCAGTGCTAGAGATCGAGAGACCCAGTACTTC. This translates into CSARDRETQYF. The genes are TRBV20-1 and TRBJ2-5, with unresolved D. Between the trimmed V and J ends, which lost 0 bases and 4 bases, there was a span of 3 bases. The CDR3 runs to 11 residues. Germline CDR1 reads DFQATT; CDR2 reads SNEGSKA (reference sequence).

The chain recombines TRBV4-1 with TRBJ2-1; 10 bases match TRBD2. J was trimmed by 8 bases and V by 2 bases; bases with no gene match: 12. Looked up from germline, CDR1 is MGHRA and CDR2 is YSYEKL. CDR3 length: 17 residues. CDR3 DNA: TGCGCCAGCAGCCAAAGCCTAGCGGGAGATCGTCGGCATGAGCAGTTCTTC. Residues: CASSQSLAGDRRHEQFF.

A few counts support this clone. In the same sample, other DNA sequences code for this CDR3. The chain recombines TRBV5-4 with TRBJ2-5; D is unresolved. The CDR3 consists of 13 residues. V dropped 0 bases and J dropped 1 base, with 4 bases sitting between them. In germline, CDR1 is SGHNT, CDR2 YYREEE (reference sequence). As DNA, the CDR3 is TGTGCCAGCAGCTTGGTAGGCCAAGAGACCCAGTACTTC. Amino acids: CASSLVGQETQYF.

V and J are TRBV25-1 and TRBJ1-3; unclear D gene. The V gene's germline CDR1 is MGHDK and CDR2 SYGVNS. V lost 4 bases and J 5 bases, leaving 9 bases between the germline ends. The CDR3 is 13 residues long. The CDR3 loop reads CASSGPRRNTIYF. The CDR3 DNA follows: TGTGCCAGCAGTGGGCCCCGGAGAAACACCATATATTTT.

This chain connects TRBV28 to TRBJ2-2, with a tentative D call TRBD1 (6 bases). The V end lost 5 bases, the J end lost 7 bases, and 14 bases lay between the germline ends. CDR1 and CDR2 (germline): MDHEN, SYDVKM. The CDR3 length is 14 residues. CDR3 protein: CASSPQGRGGELFF. CDR3 DNA: TGTGCCAGCAGTCCACAGGGAAGGGGCGGGGAGCTGTTTTTT.

The CDR3 DNA is TGTGCCAGCAGTGACTCAGGGCTAGCCGACTCTTCCTACGAGCAGTACTTC. Protein sequence: CASSDSGLADSSYEQYF. The chain employs TRBV6-4 and TRBJ2-7; TRBD2 is a possible D gene (5 bases). Germline V lookup: CDR1 MRHNA, CDR2 SNTAGT. The CDR3 runs 17 residues. Deletions cut 0 bases from V and 1 base from J, with 16 bases between.

This chain joins TRBV5-1 and TRBJ1-1, with D uncertain. The germline gives CDR1 SGHRS, CDR2 YFSETQ. This CDR3 has 14 residues. V shed 0 bases and J shed 5 bases, with 11 bases lying between them. The CDR3 is CASSLALQPTEAFF. Here the CDR3 DNA reads TGCGCCAGCAGCTTGGCCCTACAACCTACTGAAGCTTTCTTT.

V and J are TRBV5-1 and TRBJ1-1; 8 bases agree with TRBD1. The V segment lost 0 bases and the J segment 5 bases; nucleotides outside the gene matches: 9. Germline CDR1 SGHRS, CDR2 YFSETQ. The CDR3 runs to 16 residues. The CDR3 protein is CASSLVQGAGWTEAFF. CDR3 DNA: TGCGCCAGCAGCTTGGTTCAGGGGGCGGGTTGGACTGAAGCTTTCTTT. Full variable domain (rest looked up from reference TRBV5-1 and TRBJ1-1): KAGVTQTPRYLIKTRGQQVTLSCSPISGHRSVSWYQQTPGQGLQFLFEYFSETQRNKGNFPGRFSGRQFSNSRSEMNVSTLELGDSALYLCASSLVQGAGWTEAFFGQGTRLTVV.

Note on this clone: Distinct nucleotide sequences in the sample also encode this CDR3. The chain is built from TRBV29-1 and TRBJ2-7, with no clear D. CDR1 SQVTM and CDR2 ANQGSEA come from the germline V gene. The CDR3 contains 12 residues. The germline V and J ends were trimmed by 4 bases and 0 bases, with 7 bases remaining between them. The CDR3 DNA follows: TGCAGCGTTGTTGTGAGCTCCTACGAGCAGTACTTC. Its protein product is CSVVVSSYEQYF.

The chain combines TRBV28 with TRBJ1-2, with 9 bases aligning to TRBD1. The CDR3 totals 16 residues. With V trimmed by 5 bases and J by 3 bases, 10 bases remained unmatched. Germline V CDR1 and CDR2: MDHEN, SYDVKM. CDR3 bases: TGTGCCAGCAGTGACACAGGGGGCGCAGGGGACTATGGCTACACCTTC. Translated, it gives CASSDTGGAGDYGYTF.

This clone was detected many times. V gene TRBV5-1 combines with J gene TRBJ2-7, with 10 bases matching TRBD1. CDR1 and CDR2 (germline): SGHRS, YFSETQ. The length of the CDR3 is 14 residues. Trimming at V came to 4 bases and at J to 9 bases, leaving 10 bases not matched to a gene. This CDR3 is CASSPGTGALGQYF. The CDR3 DNA follows: TGCGCCAGCAGCCCAGGGACAGGGGCGTTGGGGCAGTACTTC.

V usage is TRBV6-1 and J usage is TRBJ2-7; TRBD2 agrees at 7 bases. With V trimmed by 4 bases and J by 6 bases, 3 bases remained unmatched. Germline V lookup: CDR1 MNHNS, CDR2 SASEGT. This CDR3 has 12 residues. In nucleotides, the CDR3 is TGTGCCAGCAGTGCATCTAGCGGCGAGCAGTACTTC. Protein: CASSASSGEQYF.

This chain connects TRBV14 to TRBJ2-1; D is uncertain. Germline lookup yields CDR1 SGHDN and CDR2 FVKESK. V lost 3 bases and J 6 bases, leaving 9 bases between the germline ends. The length of the CDR3 is 13 residues. The CDR3 region has the DNA TGTGCCAGCAGCCATTTTACGGTCAATGAGCAGTTCTTC. It is translated as CASSHFTVNEQFF. Looking up the rest from reference TRBV14 and TRBJ2-1 gives the full variable domain: EAGVTQFPSHSVIEKGQTVTLRCDPISGHDNLYWYRRVMGKEIKFLLHFVKESKQDESGMPNNRFLAERTGGTYSTLKVQPAELEDSGVYFCASSHFTVNEQFFGPGTRLTVL.

The chain recombines TRBV10-3 with TRBJ1-1; TRBD1 is a possible D gene (5 bases). V was pared by 6 bases and J by 4 bases, with 12 bases between. Germline CDR1 reads ENHRY; CDR2 reads SYGVKD. The CDR3 sequence is 13 residues long. CDR3 bases: TGTGCCATCAGCGAGAGGGGATCCACTGAAGCTTTCTTT. Its protein is CAISERGSTEAFF.

The chain links TRBV5-5 to TRBJ2-7; TRBD2 matches at 13 bases. The CDR3 contains 15 residues. Germline CDR1 reads SGHKS; CDR2 reads YYEKEE (reference sequence). After removal of 2 bases from V and 5 bases from J, the junction contained 4 bases not matched to a gene. CDR3 nucleotides: TGTGCCAGCAGCTTAGGACTAGCGGGAGTCGACGAGCAGTACTTC. Translated, it gives CASSLGLAGVDEQYF.

This chain connects TRBV5-1 to TRBJ2-7; D possibly uses TRBD1 or TRBD2 (6 bases each). V lost 4 bases and J 6 bases, leaving 17 bases between the germline ends. CDR1 SGHRS and CDR2 YFSETQ come from the germline V gene. The CDR3 loop spans 14 amino acids. The CDR3 loop is CASSPGGGSAEQYF. The CDR3 nucleotides are TGCGCCAGCAGCCCAGGAGGGGGGTCGGCCGAGCAGTACTTC.

V is TRBV7-8 and J is TRBJ2-7; TRBD2 matches 7 bases. The CDR3 length is 15 residues. The junction had 9 bases not matched to a gene; V was cut back by 3 bases and J by 4 bases. Germline V gene sequence: CDR1 SGHVS, CDR2 FQNEAQ. CDR3 in amino acids: CASSFSGMTIYEQYF. The CDR3 DNA follows: TGTGCCAGCAGCTTCAGCGGGATGACGATTTACGAGCAGTACTTC.

The rearrangement links TRBV29-1 to TRBJ1-2, with D possibly matching TRBD1 (5 bases). Germline V gene data show CDR1 as SQVTM and CDR2 as ANQGSEA. The CDR3 runs 13 residues. Deletions cut 0 bases from V and 4 bases from J, with 9 bases between. CDR3 sequence reads: CSVEDGAFYGYTF. DNA of the CDR3: TGCAGCGTTGAAGATGGGGCCTTCTATGGCTACACCTTC.